Listed here are 27 T cell receptor beta chains from one sample, sequenced in a study of CD8+ T cells in alopecia areata. Sequencing used cDNA as its template, made by extracting RNA and reverse transcribing it. The protocol was immunoSEQ multiplex PCR, while the TCRdb copy is restricted to in-frame clones and leaves out a portion. The table has 160,000 or so clones, 50% to 75% seen once. Treatment indicated: oral pan-JAK inhibitor, 5-10 mg twice daily. Sample: CD4+ T cells sorted from blood, taken around week 55, from a patient treated with tofacitinib. The receptors stem from a human donor with alopecia areata.

This chain joins TRBV29-1 and TRBJ1-2, with 10 bases fitting TRBD1. Germline CDR1 SQVTM, CDR2 ANQGSEA. The V segment lost 6 bases and the J segment 5 bases; nucleotides outside the gene matches: 0. The CDR3 is 11 amino acids. This CDR3 reads CSVGQGYGYTF. Written as DNA, the CDR3 is TGCAGCGTGGGACAGGGGTATGGCTACACCTTC.

CDR3 amino acids: CASRGQGSISLHF. For the CDR3, the DNA is TGCGCCAGCAGAGGACAGGGAAGCATCTCCCTCCACTTT. J is TRBJ1-6 and V is TRBV5-1, with TRBD1 matching 8 bases. The V gene's germline CDR1 is SGHRS and CDR2 YFSETQ. CDR3 length: 13 amino acids. The junction had 9 bases not matched to a gene; V was cut back by 5 bases and J by 14 bases.

This clone was recorded many times. The chain recombines TRBV19 with TRBJ2-2; the D gene is possibly TRBD1 (6 bases). The germline gives CDR1 LNHDA, CDR2 SQIVND (reference sequence). V was pared by 5 bases and J by 9 bases, with 10 bases between. CDR3 length: 12 residues. CDR3 amino acids: CASSPTGRELFF. CDR3 nucleotide sequence: TGTGCCAGTAGTCCAACAGGGAGGGAGCTGTTTTTT.

This clone was observed a handful of times. The chain couples TRBV29-1 to TRBJ2-7, with D possibly being TRBD2 (7 bases). Trimming took 2 bases from V and 3 from J, leaving 17 bases between them. The CDR3 is 15 amino acids. From germline, CDR1 is SQVTM and CDR2 ANQGSEA. The CDR3 sequence: CSVETSRGAGYEQYF. The CDR3 DNA reads TGCAGCGTTGAAACCTCCCGGGGGGCGGGCTACGAGCAGTACTTC.

Points on this clone: In the same sample, other DNA sequences code for this CDR3. The J gene is TRBJ1-4, the V gene TRBV5-1; unclear D gene. The CDR3 sequence is 15 residues long. CDR1 is SGHRS, CDR2 YFSETQ, per germline. Between the trimmed V and J ends, which lost 4 bases and 2 bases, there was a span of 12 bases. The DNA of the CDR3 is TGCGCCAGCAGCCCGGCGGGGTCGACTAATGAAAAACTGTTTTTT. Its protein product is CASSPAGSTNEKLFF.

V and J are TRBV30 and TRBJ2-3; D gene uncertain. The germline V gene has CDR1 GTSNPN and CDR2 SVGIG (reference sequence). The CDR3 covers 14 residues. V lost 2 bases, J lost 2 bases, and 11 bases lay in between. The CDR3 is CAWSTGPDTDTQYF. DNA of the CDR3: TGTGCCTGGAGTACCGGACCAGACACAGATACGCAGTATTTT.

This clone was seen a single time. The chain employs TRBV29-1 and TRBJ1-4, with 8 bases matching TRBD1. Trimming removed 7 bases from V and 3 bases from J; junction bases left unmatched: 7. The CDR3 is 14 residues long. Germline V gives CDR1 SQVTM, CDR2 ANQGSEA. The CDR3, as DNA: TGCAGCGCCACCAAGACAGGGGCTAATGAAAAACTGTTTTTT. It is translated as CSATKTGANEKLFF.

The sample holds a few counts of this clone. The genes are TRBV7-6 and TRBJ1-4; TRBD1 matches at 7 bases. This CDR3 has 14 residues. V was clipped by 6 bases and J by 8 bases; unmatched bases: 9. CDR1 and CDR2 (germline): SGHVS, FNYEAQ. CDR3 DNA sequence: TGTGCCAGCAGTTCACAGGGGTGGAGGGAAAAACTGTTTTTT. Encoded protein: CASSSQGWREKLFF. Complete variable domain (other parts from reference TRBV7-6 and TRBJ1-4): GAGVSQSPRYKVTKRGQDVALRCDPISGHVSLYWYRQALGQGPEFLTYFNYEAQQDKSGLPNDRFSAERPEGSISTLTIQRTEQRDSAMYRCASSSQGWREKLFFGSGTQLSVL.

V is TRBV27 and J is TRBJ1-6, with no clear D. The CDR3 is 12 amino acids. The V end was cut by 3 bases, the J end by 9 bases, with 6 bases between. Germline V lookup: CDR1 MNHEY, CDR2 SMNVEV (reference sequence). CDR3 sequence: CASSLGSSPLHF. CDR3 coding DNA: TGTGCCAGCAGTTTGGGGAGTTCACCCCTCCACTTT.

The gene calls are TRBV29-1 and TRBJ1-1, with a possible D match to TRBD1 (5 bases). The CDR3 runs 12 residues. The V end was cut by 6 bases, the J end by 1 base, with 9 bases between. CDR1 and CDR2 from the germline V gene are SQVTM and ANQGSEA. The CDR3 DNA reads as TGCAGCGTCTCCGGGACGAACACTGAAGCTTTCTTT. Translation: CSVSGTNTEAFF.

The chain links TRBV6-6 to TRBJ1-1; a weak D match, TRBD1 (5 bases). Germline assignment: CDR1 MNHNY and CDR2 SVGAGI (reference sequence). The germline V and J ends were trimmed by 0 bases and 5 bases, with 10 bases remaining between them. The CDR3 consists of 14 residues. CDR3 amino acids: CASSYSSGGTEAFF. CDR3 in DNA: TGTGCCAGCAGTTACTCGAGTGGGGGAACTGAAGCTTTCTTT.

The V and J genes are TRBV18 and TRBJ2-7, with 12 nucleotides matching TRBD1. CDR3 size: 17 residues. Germline loops: CDR1 KGHSH, CDR2 LQKENI. V lost 3 bases, J lost 5 bases, and 11 bases stayed unmatched. The CDR3 DNA is TGTGCCAGCTCACCTTTTTCTTCCGGGACAGGGGGCGACGAGCAGTACTTC. Its protein product is CASSPFSSGTGGDEQYF. The whole variable domain, filled in from reference TRBV18 and TRBJ2-7, reads NAGVMQNPRHLVRRRGQEARLRCSPMKGHSHVYWYRQLPEEGLKFMVYLQKENIIDESGMPKERFSAEFPKEGPSILRIQQVVRGDSAAYFCASSPFSSGTGGDEQYFGPGTRLTVT.

This sequence joins TRBV7-9 and TRBJ2-1; tentative D call: TRBD2 (6 bases). The V and J ends lost 5 bases and 6 bases respectively, with 11 bases between them. Germline V CDR1 and CDR2: SEHNR, FQNEAQ (reference sequence). The CDR3 extends over 13 amino acids. The CDR3 loop is CASSLGTGNEQFF. CDR3 nucleotides: TGTGCCAGCAGCCTCGGGACTGGCAATGAGCAGTTCTTC. The whole variable domain, remainder taken from reference TRBV7-9 and TRBJ2-1, is DTGVSQNPRHKITKRGQNVTFRCDPISEHNRLYWYRQTLGQGPEFLTYFQNEAQLEKSRLLSDRFSAERPKGSFSTLEIQRTEQGDSAMYLCASSLGTGNEQFFGPGTRLTVL.

The rearrangement links TRBV29-1 to TRBJ2-4, with a weak D call TRBD2 (6 bases). In germline, CDR1 is SQVTM, CDR2 ANQGSEA. Trimming stripped 2 bases from V and 0 bases from J, with 14 bases between. The CDR3 runs 16 residues. CDR3 in DNA: TGCAGCGTTGAACCCCCCGGGGGACTAGCCAAAAACATTCAGTACTTC. Its translation: CSVEPPGGLAKNIQYF.

V gene TRBV15 combines with J gene TRBJ1-6, with a possible D match to TRBD1 (5 bases). Looked up from germline, CDR1 is LNHNV and CDR2 is YYDKDF (reference sequence). V was cut by 1 base and J by 8 bases, with 12 bases left in between. The CDR3 extends over 15 amino acids. The CDR3, as DNA: TGTGCCACCAGCAGAGCGGGGGGAAGGGATTCACCCCTCCACTTT. Its translation: CATSRAGGRDSPLHF.

The V gene is TRBV5-6, the J gene TRBJ2-1, with TRBD1 matching over 10 bases. This CDR3 spans 14 amino acids. Looked up from germline, CDR1 is SGHDT and CDR2 is YYEEEE. V lost 4 bases and J lost 6; bases outside the gene matches: 4. The CDR3, as DNA: TGTGCCAGCAGCCCGGACAGGGGGATCAATGAGCAGTTCTTC. It is translated as CASSPDRGINEQFF.

This chain joins TRBV5-6 and TRBJ2-7, with D uncertain. This CDR3 contains 13 residues. With 0 bases removed from V and 11 bases from J, the gap between germline ends came to 15 bases. Germline V lookup: CDR1 SGHDT, CDR2 YYEEEE. The CDR3, as DNA: TGTGCCAGCAGCTTGGGGTCCGGAACCCGAGAGTACTTC. Encoded protein: CASSLGSGTREYF. Filled out from reference TRBV5-6 and TRBJ2-7, the complete variable domain reads DAGVTQSPTHLIKTRGQQVTLRCSPKSGHDTVSWYQQALGQGPQFIFQYYEEEERQRGNFPDRFSGHQFPNYSSELNVNALLLGDSALYLCASSLGSGTREYFGPGTRLTVT.

J is TRBJ1-2 and V is TRBV7-2, with no clear D. V lost 0 bases, J lost 0 bases, and 5 bases lay in between. CDR3 length: 14 amino acids. Germline CDR1 is SGHTA and CDR2 is FQGNSA. The CDR3 spells CASSLATPNYGYTF. The CDR3 coding sequence is TGTGCCAGCAGCTTAGCGACCCCTAACTATGGCTACACCTTC. The full variable domain, completed using reference TRBV7-2 and TRBJ1-2, is GAGVSQSPSNKVTEKGKDVELRCDPISGHTALYWYRQSLGQGLEFLIYFQGNSAPDKSGLPSDRFSAERTGGSVSTLTIQRTQQEDSAVYLCASSLATPNYGYTFGSGTRLTVV.

In its sample, this clone was seen a few times. This sequence joins TRBV29-1 and TRBJ2-2, with D perhaps assigned TRBD1 or TRBD2 (5 bases each). With 1 base removed from V and 6 bases from J, the gap between germline ends came to 9 bases. Germline CDR1 SQVTM, CDR2 ANQGSEA. The CDR3 totals 13 residues. The CDR3 loop is CSVEVGDAGELFF. In nucleotides, the CDR3 is TGCAGCGTTGAAGTGGGGGACGCCGGGGAGCTGTTTTTT.

V is TRBV4-1 and J is TRBJ2-3, with D maybe TRBD2 (5 bases). Germline loops: CDR1 MGHRA, CDR2 YSYEKL. CDR3 length: 17 amino acids. V was shortened by 1 base and J by 2 bases, with 16 bases between the two germline ends. In DNA form, the CDR3 reads TGCGCCAGCAGCCAAGCCTTCTCTAGGGAGAACACAGATACGCAGTATTTT. This encodes CASSQAFSRENTDTQYF.

The V gene is TRBV5-1, the J gene TRBJ2-3; D not certain. This CDR3 contains 15 residues. Germline values: CDR1 SGHRS, CDR2 YFSETQ. V lost 4 bases and J 0 bases, leaving 12 bases between the germline ends. DNA of the CDR3: TGCGCCAGCAGCCCGAAGAGAGCTAGCACAGATACGCAGTATTTT. This encodes CASSPKRASTDTQYF. Full variable domain (remainder filled in from reference TRBV5-1 and TRBJ2-3): KAGVTQTPRYLIKTRGQQVTLSCSPISGHRSVSWYQQTPGQGLQFLFEYFSETQRNKGNFPGRFSGRQFSNSRSEMNVSTLELGDSALYLCASSPKRASTDTQYFGPGTRLTVL.

The rearrangement uses TRBV4-2 and TRBJ1-5, with unresolved D. This CDR3 region has 15 residues. V was trimmed by 4 bases and J by 0 bases, leaving 10 bases between them. Per germline, CDR1 LGHNA and CDR2 YNFKEQ. CDR3 bases: TGTGCCAGCAGCCGAGATCCCTATAGCAATCAGCCCCAGCATTTT. Translating it yields CASSRDPYSNQPQHF.

V gene TRBV1 combines with J gene TRBJ2-5; TRBD1 was called by the table and not checked on the DNA. TRBV1 is given as a pseudogene. The CDR3 runs 14 residues. CDR3 residues: CTSSQDRGGETQYF. The CDR3 nucleotides read TGCACCAGCAGCCAAGATCGAGGGGGAGAGACCCAGTACTTC.

This clone was recorded a few times. The chain uses TRBV7-3 and TRBJ2-1, with D maybe TRBD2 (6 bases). V was shortened by 5 bases and J by 0 bases, with 17 bases between the two germline ends. Germline-derived CDR1 and CDR2 are SGHTA and FQGTGA. The CDR3 runs 17 residues. The CDR3 is CASSQTPGDPSYNEQFF. CDR3 in DNA: TGTGCCAGCAGCCAAACCCCGGGGGACCCCTCCTACAATGAGCAGTTCTTC.

This chain links TRBV6-5 with TRBJ1-5, with D perhaps matching TRBD1 (5 bases). V was clipped by 4 bases and J by 6 bases, with 13 bases between them. From germline, CDR1 is MNHEY and CDR2 SVGAGI. The CDR3 is made up of 14 amino acids. The CDR3 DNA reads as TGTGCCAGCAGTTCCTTCGGGGGGACTCAGCCCCAGCATTTT. Translated: CASSSFGGTQPQHF.

V is TRBV29-1 and J is TRBJ1-2; 10 bases fit TRBD1. This CDR3 is 14 amino acids long. Losses at the gene ends were 3 bases for V and 8 bases for J; bases not matched to a gene: 9. CDR1 and CDR2 from the germline V gene are SQVTM and ANQGSEA. In nucleotides, the CDR3 is TGCAGCGTTGACGAACCCGACAGGGGGCGCGGCTACACCTTC. This encodes CSVDEPDRGRGYTF.

This chain links TRBV6-6 with TRBJ2-7; the D gene is possibly TRBD1 (5 bases). The germline V and J ends were trimmed by 5 bases and 3 bases, with 14 bases remaining between them. CDR3 length: 14 residues. CDR1 and CDR2 from the germline V gene are MNHNY and SVGAGI (reference sequence). The CDR3 is CASSSQGFGYEQYF. CDR3 DNA sequence: TGTGCCAGCAGTAGTCAGGGTTTTGGCTACGAGCAGTACTTC.